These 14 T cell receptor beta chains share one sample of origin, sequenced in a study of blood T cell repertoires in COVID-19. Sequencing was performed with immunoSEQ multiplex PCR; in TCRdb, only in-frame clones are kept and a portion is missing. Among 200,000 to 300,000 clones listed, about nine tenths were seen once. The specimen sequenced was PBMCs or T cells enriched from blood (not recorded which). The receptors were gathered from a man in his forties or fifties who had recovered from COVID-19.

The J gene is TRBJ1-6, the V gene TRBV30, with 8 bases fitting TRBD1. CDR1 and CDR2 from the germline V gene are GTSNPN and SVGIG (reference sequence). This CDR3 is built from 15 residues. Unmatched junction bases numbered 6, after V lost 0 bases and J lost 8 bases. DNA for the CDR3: TGTGCCTGGAGTGTACAGGGGGGGGCAGATTCACCCCTCCACTTT. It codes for CAWSVQGGADSPLHF.

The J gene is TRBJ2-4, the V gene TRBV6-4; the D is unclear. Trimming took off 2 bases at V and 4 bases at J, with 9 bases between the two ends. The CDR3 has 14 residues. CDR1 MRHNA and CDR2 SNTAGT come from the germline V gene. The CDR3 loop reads CASSDGPGKNIQYF. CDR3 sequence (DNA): TGTGCCAGCAGTGACGGGCCCGGAAAAAACATTCAGTACTTC.

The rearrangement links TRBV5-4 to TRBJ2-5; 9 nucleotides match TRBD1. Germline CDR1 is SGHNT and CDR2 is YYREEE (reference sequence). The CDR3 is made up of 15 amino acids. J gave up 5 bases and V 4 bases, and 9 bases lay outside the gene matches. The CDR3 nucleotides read TGTGCCAGCAGCAACCCGGGACAGGGATCGGAGACCCAGTACTTC. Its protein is CASSNPGQGSETQYF.

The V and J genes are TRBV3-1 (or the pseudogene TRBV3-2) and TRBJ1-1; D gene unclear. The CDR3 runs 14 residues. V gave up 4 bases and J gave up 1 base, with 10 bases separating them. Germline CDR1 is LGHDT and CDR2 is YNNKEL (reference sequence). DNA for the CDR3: TGTGCCAGCAGCCCTAAACCCGAGAACACTGAAGCTTTCTTT. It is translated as CASSPKPENTEAFF.

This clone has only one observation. The CDR3 nucleotides read TGTGCCAGCAGTTCATACAGGGGCTCGATCTCCCCGAACTATGGCTACACCTTC. It is translated as CASSSYRGSISPNYGYTF. The V and J genes are TRBV27 and TRBJ1-2; 7 nucleotides line up with TRBD1. The CDR3 is 18 amino acids. Germline lookup yields CDR1 MNHEY and CDR2 SMNVEV (reference sequence). V lost 4 bases and J lost 2; bases outside the gene matches: 16.

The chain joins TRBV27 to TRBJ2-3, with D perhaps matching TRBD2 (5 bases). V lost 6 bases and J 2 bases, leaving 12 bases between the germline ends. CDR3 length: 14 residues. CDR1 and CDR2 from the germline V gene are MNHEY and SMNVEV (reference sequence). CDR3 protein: CASRRPGLTDTQYF. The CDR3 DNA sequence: TGTGCCAGCAGACGGCCAGGACTCACAGATACGCAGTATTTT.

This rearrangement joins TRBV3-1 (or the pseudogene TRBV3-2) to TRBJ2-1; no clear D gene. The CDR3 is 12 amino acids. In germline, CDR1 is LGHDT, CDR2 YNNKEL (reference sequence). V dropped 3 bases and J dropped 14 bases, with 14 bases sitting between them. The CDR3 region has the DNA TGTGCCAGCAGCCACCAAGGTAATAGCAAGTTCTTC. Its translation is CASSHQGNSKFF.

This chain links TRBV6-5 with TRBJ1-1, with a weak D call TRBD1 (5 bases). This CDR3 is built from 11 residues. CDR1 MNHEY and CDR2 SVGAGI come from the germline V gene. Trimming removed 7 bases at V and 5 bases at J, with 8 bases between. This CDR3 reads CASKDTTEAFF. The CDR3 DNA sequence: TGTGCCAGCAAGGACACGACTGAAGCTTTCTTT.

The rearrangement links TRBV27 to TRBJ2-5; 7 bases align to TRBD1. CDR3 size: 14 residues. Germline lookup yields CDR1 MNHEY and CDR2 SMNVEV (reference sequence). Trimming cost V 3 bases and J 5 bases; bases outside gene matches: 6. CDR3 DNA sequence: TGTGCCAGCAGTTTTACAGGGGCCGTGGAGACCCAGTACTTC. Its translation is CASSFTGAVETQYF.

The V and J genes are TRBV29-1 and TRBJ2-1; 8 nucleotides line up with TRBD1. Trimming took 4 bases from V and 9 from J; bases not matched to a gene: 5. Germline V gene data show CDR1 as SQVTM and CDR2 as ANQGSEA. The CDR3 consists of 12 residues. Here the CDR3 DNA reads TGCAGCGTTGGGGGACAGGTGACTGAGCAGTTCTTC. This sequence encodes CSVGGQVTEQFF.

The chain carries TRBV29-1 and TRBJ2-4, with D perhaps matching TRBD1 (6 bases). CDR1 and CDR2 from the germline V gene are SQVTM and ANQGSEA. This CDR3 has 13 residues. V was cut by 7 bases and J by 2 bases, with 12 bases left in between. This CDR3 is CSAQGFTKNIQYF. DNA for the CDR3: TGCAGCGCCCAGGGGTTTACCAAAAACATTCAGTACTTC.

The CDR3 protein is CASSPADSREQFF. DNA for the CDR3: TGTGCCAGCAGCCCCGCGGACTCCCGGGAGCAGTTCTTC. The rearrangement uses TRBV5-5 and TRBJ2-1, with a tentative D call TRBD2 (5 bases). The V and J ends lost 4 bases and 10 bases respectively, with 15 bases between them. The germline gives CDR1 SGHKS, CDR2 YYEKEE (reference sequence). This CDR3 region has 13 residues.

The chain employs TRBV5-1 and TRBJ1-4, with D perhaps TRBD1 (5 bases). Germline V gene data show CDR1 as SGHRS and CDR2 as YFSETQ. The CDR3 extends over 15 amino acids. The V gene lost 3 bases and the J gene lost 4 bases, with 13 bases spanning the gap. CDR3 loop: CASSSRVRGNEKLFF. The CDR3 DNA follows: TGCGCCAGCAGCTCCAGGGTTCGTGGTAATGAAAAACTGTTTTTT.

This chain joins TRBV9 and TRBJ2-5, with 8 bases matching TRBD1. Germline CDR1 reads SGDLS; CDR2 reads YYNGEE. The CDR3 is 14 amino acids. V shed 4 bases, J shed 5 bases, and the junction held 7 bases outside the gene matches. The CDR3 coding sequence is TGTGCCAGCAGCCGAAGACAGGGGAGGGAGACCCAGTACTTC. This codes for CASSRRQGRETQYF.